This TCR beta chain is from a study of T-cell memory formation after mild COVID-19. Germline CDR1 reads SNHLY; CDR2 reads FYNNEI. The CDR3 is 12 residues long. The ends lost 6 bases at V and 9 bases at J; junction bases unmatched: 4. In TCRdb, the 5' RACE reads were re-called with MiXCR into one record per CDR3 protein. The sample lists around 450,000 distinct CDR3 sequences; 24% were seen once. In the case of this clonotype: Its antigen remains unknown.

Study findings and constraints: Memory cells collected pre-infection included some clones that later responded, suggesting cross-reactive memory joined.

The sequencing input was PBMCs or a T cell subset sorted from them (not recorded which). This chain joins TRBV2 and TRBJ2-1; TRBD2 matches 8 bases. The clonotype originates from an adult woman who had mild COVID-19 (a few samples of this study predate the infection). Cell type and time point are not known. The CDR3 DNA follows: TGTGCCAGCAGGGCGGGGGGCACTGAGCAGTTCTTC. This codes for CASRAGGTEQFF.